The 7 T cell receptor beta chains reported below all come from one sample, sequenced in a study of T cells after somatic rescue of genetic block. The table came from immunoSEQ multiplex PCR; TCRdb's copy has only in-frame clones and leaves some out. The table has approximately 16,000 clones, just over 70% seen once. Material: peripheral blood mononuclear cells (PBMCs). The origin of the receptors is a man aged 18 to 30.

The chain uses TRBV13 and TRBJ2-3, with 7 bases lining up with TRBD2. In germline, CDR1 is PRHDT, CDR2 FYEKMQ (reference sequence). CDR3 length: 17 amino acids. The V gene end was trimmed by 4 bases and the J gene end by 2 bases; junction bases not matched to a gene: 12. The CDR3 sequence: CASSSPTSPSTTDTQYF. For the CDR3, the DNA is TGTGCCAGCAGCTCCCCGACTAGCCCCTCGACCACAGATACGCAGTATTTT. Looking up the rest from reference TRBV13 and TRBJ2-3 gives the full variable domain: AAGVIQSPRHLIKEKRETATLKCYPIPRHDTVYWYQQGPGQDPQFLISFYEKMQSDKGSIPDRFSAQQFSDYHSELNMSSLELGDSALYFCASSSPTSPSTTDTQYFGPGTRLTVL.

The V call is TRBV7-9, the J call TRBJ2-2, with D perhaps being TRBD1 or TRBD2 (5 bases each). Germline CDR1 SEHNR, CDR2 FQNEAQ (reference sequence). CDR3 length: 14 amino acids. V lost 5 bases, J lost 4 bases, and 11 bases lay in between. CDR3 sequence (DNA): TGTGCCAGCAGCCCCGGGGCAATCACCGGGGAGCTGTTTTTT. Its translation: CASSPGAITGELFF. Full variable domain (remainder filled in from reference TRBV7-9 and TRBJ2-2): DTGVSQNPRHKITKRGQNVTFRCDPISEHNRLYWYRQTLGQGPEFLTYFQNEAQLEKSRLLSDRFSAERPKGSFSTLEIQRTEQGDSAMYLCASSPGAITGELFFGEGSRLTVL.

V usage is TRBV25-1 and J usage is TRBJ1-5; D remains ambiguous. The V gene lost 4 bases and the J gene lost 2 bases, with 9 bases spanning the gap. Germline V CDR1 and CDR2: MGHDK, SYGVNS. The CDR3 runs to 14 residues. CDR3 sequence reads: CASSGPSGNQPQHF. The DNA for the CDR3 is TGTGCCAGCAGTGGCCCCTCGGGCAATCAGCCCCAGCATTTT.

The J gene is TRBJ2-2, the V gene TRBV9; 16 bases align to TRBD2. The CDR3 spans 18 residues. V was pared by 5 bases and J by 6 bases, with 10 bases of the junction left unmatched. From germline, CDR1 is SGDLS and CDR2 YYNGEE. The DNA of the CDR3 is TGTGCCAGCAGTACCCGCGGGACTAGCGGGGGGGCCTCCGGGGAGCTGTTTTTT. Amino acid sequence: CASSTRGTSGGASGELFF.

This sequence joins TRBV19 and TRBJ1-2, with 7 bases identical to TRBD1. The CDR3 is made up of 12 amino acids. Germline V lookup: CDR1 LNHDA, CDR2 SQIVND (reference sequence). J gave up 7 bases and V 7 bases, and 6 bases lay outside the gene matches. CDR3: CASTRQGSGYTF. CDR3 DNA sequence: TGTGCCAGTACCAGACAGGGAAGTGGCTACACCTTC.

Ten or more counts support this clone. In nucleotides, the CDR3 is TGTGCCAGCTCTCCCTCCCAGGCGGAAGGCTACACCTTC. This translates into CASSPSQAEGYTF. The chain combines TRBV18 with TRBJ1-2, with D unresolved. V was cut by 6 bases and J by 8 bases, with 16 bases left in between. Germline V gene lookup returns CDR1 KGHSH and CDR2 LQKENI. The CDR3 has 13 amino acids.

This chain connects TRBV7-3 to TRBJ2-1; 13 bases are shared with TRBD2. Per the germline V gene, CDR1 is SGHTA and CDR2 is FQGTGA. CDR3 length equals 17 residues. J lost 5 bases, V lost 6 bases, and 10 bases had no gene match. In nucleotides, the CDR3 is TGTGCCAGCAGTAGGACTAGCGGGAGTCTGGCGAACAATGAGCAGTTCTTC. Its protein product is CASSRTSGSLANNEQFF. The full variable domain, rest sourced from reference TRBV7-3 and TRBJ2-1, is GAGVSQTPSNKVTEKGKYVELRCDPISGHTALYWYRQSLGQGPEFLIYFQGTGAADDSGLPNDRFFAVRPEGSVSTLKIQRTERGDSAVYLCASSRTSGSLANNEQFFGPGTRLTVL.